One and the same sample provided the 19 T cell receptor beta chains below, sequenced in a study of technical replicates of blood from a few donors. The repertoire was sequenced with immunoSEQ multiplex PCR; TCRdb's copy has only in-frame clones and lacks some. Of 75,000 to 90,000 clones listed, about 92% are singletons. Sample: T cells isolated from PBMCs. The receptors shown here come from a human donor in good health.

J is TRBJ2-3 and V is TRBV19, with 7 bases lining up with TRBD1. This CDR3 has 14 amino acids. Trimming cost V 7 bases and J 8 bases; bases outside gene matches: 12. Germline V lookup: CDR1 LNHDA, CDR2 SQIVND (reference sequence). CDR3 sequence: CASNPGQPGFTQYF. CDR3 nucleotide sequence: TGTGCCAGTAATCCGGGACAGCCAGGATTTACGCAGTATTTT.

The chain is built from TRBV7-9 and TRBJ1-4; the D is unclear. Germline CDR1 SEHNR, CDR2 FQNEAQ (reference sequence). The V end was cut by 4 bases, the J end by 5 bases, with 11 bases between. This CDR3 is built from 14 residues. CDR3 nucleotide sequence: TGTGCCAGCAGCTCCCCGACGGAGAATGAAAAACTGTTTTTT. Protein: CASSSPTENEKLFF.

The V and J genes are TRBV13 and TRBJ2-7; the D gene is possibly TRBD1 (6 bases). The CDR3 has 18 amino acids. V was trimmed by 0 bases and J by 2 bases, leaving 20 bases between them. CDR1 is PRHDT, CDR2 FYEKMQ, per germline (reference sequence). CDR3 coding DNA: TGTGCCAGCAGCTTAGGCCGGAAAACAGGGTCGGGGACCTACGAGCAGTACTTC. The encoded protein is CASSLGRKTGSGTYEQYF.

A single count supports this clone. This chain connects TRBV4-1 to TRBJ2-7; TRBD1 matches at 8 bases. The V gene's germline CDR1 is MGHRA and CDR2 YSYEKL. The CDR3 contains 15 residues. V shed 1 base and J 0 bases; nucleotides not matched to a gene: 2. In nucleotides, the CDR3 is TGCGCCAGCAGCCAAGGGACAGGGAGCTCCTACGAGCAGTACTTC. Its translation: CASSQGTGSSYEQYF.

This clone appeared once. The rearrangement links TRBV7-8 to TRBJ1-5; D gene uncertain. Per germline, CDR1 SGHVS and CDR2 FQNEAQ. The CDR3 is 16 amino acids. V dropped 1 base and J dropped 11 bases, with 21 bases sitting between them. The CDR3 is CASSLVRTGRLVAQHF. CDR3 in DNA: TGTGCCAGCAGCTTAGTCAGGACTGGTAGGTTGGTAGCCCAGCATTTT.

This clone was found a few times. This chain joins TRBV5-1 and TRBJ1-1; a weak D match, TRBD1 (5 bases). CDR1 SGHRS and CDR2 YFSETQ come from the germline V gene. Deletions cut 0 bases from V and 3 bases from J, with 9 bases between. The CDR3 has 14 amino acids. CDR3 DNA sequence: TGCGCCAGCAGCTTGGGGGGAGGGGACACTGAAGCTTTCTTT. Its protein product is CASSLGGGDTEAFF.

This clone was detected a few times. V gene TRBV9 combines with J gene TRBJ2-2, with 11 positions matching TRBD2. CDR1 is SGDLS and CDR2 is YYNGEE in the germline V gene. The length of the CDR3 is 16 residues. V was clipped by 5 bases and J by 1 base; unmatched bases: 4. The CDR3 DNA follows: TGTGCCAGCAGAGTGGGACTAGCGGAGAACACCGGGGAGCTGTTTTTT. It is translated as CASRVGLAENTGELFF.

The chain uses TRBV28 and TRBJ2-1, with D perhaps matching TRBD2 (6 bases). The CDR3 has 14 amino acids. Trimming cost V 6 bases and J 0 bases, with 9 bases left between them. CDR1 and CDR2 from the germline V gene are MDHEN and SYDVKM. The CDR3 bases are TGTGCCAGCAGCCAGACTAGCTCCTACAATGAGCAGTTCTTC. This encodes CASSQTSSYNEQFF.

The genes are TRBV7-9 and TRBJ1-2, with D possibly matching TRBD1 (5 bases). Germline values: CDR1 SEHNR, CDR2 FQNEAQ (reference sequence). This CDR3 is built from 16 residues. V lost 4 bases to trimming and J lost 5 bases, with 20 bases between them. The CDR3 DNA reads TGTGCCAGCAGCTCATCGACCGCGGGGCCAGGGTATGGCTACACCTTC. Translated, it gives CASSSSTAGPGYGYTF.

The chain links TRBV5-4 to TRBJ1-4; D is unresolved. CDR1 and CDR2 (germline): SGHNT, YYREEE (reference sequence). The CDR3 loop spans 14 amino acids. V gave up 4 bases and J gave up 6 bases, with 13 bases separating them. The CDR3 loop reads CASSQGGLDEKLFF. The CDR3 DNA reads TGTGCCAGCAGCCAAGGAGGGCTTGATGAAAAACTGTTTTTT.

V and J are TRBV5-1 and TRBJ2-5; D is possibly TRBD1 (6 bases). This CDR3 is built from 14 residues. Germline V gene sequence: CDR1 SGHRS, CDR2 YFSETQ. Trimming stripped 0 bases from V and 3 bases from J, with 9 bases between. CDR3 sequence (DNA): TGCGCCAGCAGCTTGGCCGCAGGGGAAGAGACCCAGTACTTC. Translated: CASSLAAGEETQYF.

The chain combines TRBV11-1 with TRBJ2-7, with 7 bases aligning to TRBD1. V lost 4 bases to trimming and J lost 2 bases; unmatched junction nucleotides: 8. This CDR3 comprises 15 residues. Germline CDR1 SGHAT, CDR2 FQDESV (reference sequence). This chain's CDR3 is CASSSRTGWAYEQYF. Here the CDR3 DNA reads TGTGCCAGCAGCTCCCGGACAGGCTGGGCCTACGAGCAGTACTTC.

This sequence joins TRBV6-5 and TRBJ2-1; tentative D call: TRBD2 (6 bases). CDR1 is MNHEY and CDR2 is SVGAGI in the germline V gene. The CDR3 contains 15 residues. With 0 bases removed from V and 5 bases from J, the gap between germline ends came to 11 bases. The CDR3 sequence is CASSYSPGGDNEQFF. As DNA, the CDR3 is TGTGCCAGCAGTTACTCGCCTGGAGGGGACAATGAGCAGTTCTTC.

As regards this clone: Additional DNA sequences in this sample encode the identical CDR3. This chain uses TRBV30 with TRBJ2-7; no clear D. This CDR3 has 11 amino acids. CDR1 is GTSNPN and CDR2 is SVGIG in the germline V gene (reference sequence). The V gene lost 2 bases and the J gene lost 4 bases, with 6 bases spanning the gap. CDR3 loop: CAWSSTYEQYF. CDR3 nucleotides: TGTGCCTGGAGTTCAACTTACGAGCAGTACTTC.

J is TRBJ2-7 and V is TRBV7-3; D is possibly TRBD1 (5 bases). CDR1 is SGHTA and CDR2 is FQGTGA in the germline V gene. CDR3 length: 13 residues. V was cut by 4 bases and J by 6 bases, with 13 bases left in between. The CDR3 is CASSSRVRGEQYF. In DNA, the CDR3 is TGTGCCAGCAGCTCCAGGGTTCGAGGCGAGCAGTACTTC.

V gene TRBV6-1 combines with J gene TRBJ2-1, with 7 positions matching TRBD2. The length of the CDR3 is 15 residues. CDR1 and CDR2 from the germline V gene are MNHNS and SASEGT. The V and J ends lost 0 bases and 6 bases, in that order; junction bases with no gene match: 5. CDR3 residues: CASSEATSRANEQFF. CDR3 in DNA: TGTGCCAGCAGTGAAGCGACTAGCCGGGCCAATGAGCAGTTCTTC.

The chain joins TRBV5-5 to TRBJ1-5; D is perhaps TRBD1 (5 bases). V shed 0 bases and J shed 7 bases, with 11 bases lying between them. From germline, CDR1 is SGHKS and CDR2 YYEKEE (reference sequence). The CDR3 covers 14 residues. The CDR3 here is CASSLDGGRQPQHF. In DNA, the CDR3 is TGTGCCAGCAGCTTGGACGGGGGGAGACAGCCCCAGCATTTT.

The rearrangement links TRBV28 to TRBJ2-7, with TRBD1 identical over 10 bases. Losses at the gene ends were 3 bases for V and 3 bases for J; bases not matched to a gene: 5. The CDR3 sequence is 15 residues long. Germline V CDR1 and CDR2: MDHEN, SYDVKM. As DNA, the CDR3 is TGTGCCAGCAGTTTGGGACAGGGGTCGCTCTACGAGCAGTACTTC. This translates into CASSLGQGSLYEQYF.

The chain links TRBV11-2 to TRBJ2-3; the D is unclear. CDR1 is SGHAT and CDR2 is FQNNGV in the germline V gene. The CDR3 contains 17 residues. V gave up 5 bases and J gave up 1 base, with 19 bases separating them. The CDR3 DNA follows: TGTGCCAGCAGCCACCGCTCGGCCCGGGTTGGCACAGATACGCAGTATTTT. Its translation is CASSHRSARVGTDTQYF.